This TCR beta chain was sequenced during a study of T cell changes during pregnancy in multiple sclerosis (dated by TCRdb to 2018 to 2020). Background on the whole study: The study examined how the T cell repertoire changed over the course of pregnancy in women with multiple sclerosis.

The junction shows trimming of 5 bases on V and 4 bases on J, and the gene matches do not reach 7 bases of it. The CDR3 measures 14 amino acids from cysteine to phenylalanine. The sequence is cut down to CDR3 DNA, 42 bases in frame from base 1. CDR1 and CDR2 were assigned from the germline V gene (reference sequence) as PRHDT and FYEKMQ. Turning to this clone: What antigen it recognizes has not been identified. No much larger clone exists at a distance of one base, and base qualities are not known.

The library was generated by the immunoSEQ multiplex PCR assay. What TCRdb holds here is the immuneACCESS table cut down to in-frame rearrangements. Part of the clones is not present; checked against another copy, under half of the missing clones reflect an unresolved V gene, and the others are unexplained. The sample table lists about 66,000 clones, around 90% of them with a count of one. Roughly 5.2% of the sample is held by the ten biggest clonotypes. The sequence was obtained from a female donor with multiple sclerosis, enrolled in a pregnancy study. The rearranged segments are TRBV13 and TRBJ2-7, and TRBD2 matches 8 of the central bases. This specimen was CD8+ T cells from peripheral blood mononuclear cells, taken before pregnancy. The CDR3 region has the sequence CASSPAAGEYEQYF. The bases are TGTGCCAGCAGCCCAGCAGCGGGGGAATACGAGCAGTACTTC.